Listed here is a single T cell receptor beta chain. Its target is not known. Then a second PCR, running roughly 7 to 11 cycles, was carried out with a sample-barcoded 5' primer and a J-beta primer mix. TCRdb ran MiXCR on the 5' RACE reads and lists one entry per CDR3 protein. The sample comprises a few hundred thousand distinct CDR3 sequences, around 27% of which are singletons, and about 30% rests with the top ten. These data come from a study of blood T cells in healthy people across ages. Study-level results: The study lacked donor CMV status, which possibly confounded expanded clonotype changes.

V shed 2 bases and J shed 7 bases, with 11 bases lying between them. This CDR3 has 13 amino acids. CDR1 is SGHTA and CDR2 is FQGNSA in the germline V gene. The chain joins TRBV7-2 to TRBJ1-2; no firm D call. This TCR derives from a woman between 65 and 79 years old in good health. Sequenced input: blood. The CDR3 is CASSLNPGLGYTF. CDR3 bases: TGTGCCAGCAGCTTAAACCCCGGGCTTGGCTACACCTTC. Based on the CDR3 plus reference TRBV7-2 and TRBJ1-2, the full variable domain is GAGVSQSPSNKVTEKGKDVELRCDPISGHTALYWYRQSLGQGLEFLIYFQGNSAPDKSGLPSDRFSAERTGGSVSTLTIQRTQQEDSAVYLCASSLNPGLGYTFGSGTRLTVV.